This T cell receptor beta chain was profiled in a study of cytomegalovirus exposure and HLA in healthy donors. Notes on this clone: Its specificity is unknown.

Study-wide findings and caveats: Common viral pathogens seemed to be connected with several of the most significant clusters, according to a later analysis. TCR beta chain V- and J-gene trimming was linked, in a later analysis, to a missense variant in DCLRE1C. Clonal expansion, a later analysis showed, was greater in HLA-associated TCR beta chains than in equally common others.

This CDR3 comprises 16 residues. V was clipped by 0 bases and J by 8 bases; unmatched bases: 8. CDR1 and CDR2 from the germline V gene are SGHRS and YFSETQ. In the PCR, 60 Vbeta and 13 Jbeta primers were used. Assay: immunoSEQ multiplex PCR; the TCRdb copy retains only in-frame clones and omits some. The table shows some 65,000 clones, with roughly 60% occurring only once. The chain is built from TRBV5-1 and TRBJ1-6; 7 bases match TRBD1. Sequencing input: PBMCs. This receptor was identified in a man aged 25 to 45 in good health and CMV-seronegative. The chain's CDR3 is CASSLGPTGADSPLHF. CDR3 nucleotide sequence: TGCGCCAGCAGCTTGGGGCCCACAGGGGCGGATTCACCCCTCCACTTT.